Below are 19 T cell receptor beta chains sequenced from a single sample in a study of cytomegalovirus exposure and HLA in healthy donors. A multiplex PCR was run with 60 Vbeta primers and 13 Jbeta primers. This table comes from immunoSEQ multiplex PCR, and its TCRdb copy is limited to in-frame clones, with some not included. The sample lists about 150,000 clones, 65% to 90% occurring once. Source material: PBMCs. The source of these receptors is a male donor in good health and CMV-seronegative.

The V gene is TRBV7-9, the J gene TRBJ2-7; weak D call: TRBD1 (5 bases). This CDR3 spans 13 amino acids. The germline CDR1 and CDR2 sequences are SEHNR and FQNEAQ (reference sequence). The V end lost 5 bases, the J end lost 3 bases, and 11 bases lay between the germline ends. CDR3 residues: CASSPQEFYEQYF. In DNA form, the CDR3 reads TGTGCCAGCAGCCCACAGGAATTCTACGAGCAGTACTTC.

On this clone: This same CDR3 is encoded by further DNA sequences in the sample. The chain is built from TRBV5-4 and TRBJ1-4; perhaps TRBD1 as D (6 bases). The CDR3 totals 15 residues. Germline lookup yields CDR1 SGHNT and CDR2 YYREEE (reference sequence). The V end was cut by 5 bases, the J end by 4 bases, with 15 bases between. For the CDR3, the DNA is TGTGCCAGCAGTAAACGGGACACCAGTAATGAAAAACTGTTTTTT. Amino acids: CASSKRDTSNEKLFF. Full variable domain (rest looked up from reference TRBV5-4 and TRBJ1-4): ETGVTQSPTHLIKTRGQQVTLRCSSQSGHNTVSWYQQALGQGPQFIFQYYREEENGRGNFPPRFSGLQFPNYSSELNVNALELDDSALYLCASSKRDTSNEKLFFGSGTQLSVL.

The genes are TRBV29-1 and TRBJ2-2, with 9 bases matching TRBD1. CDR1 and CDR2 from the germline V gene are SQVTM and ANQGSEA. This CDR3 has 13 amino acids. J gave up 6 bases and V 8 bases, and 7 bases lay outside the gene matches. The CDR3 DNA is TGCAGCTACCGGGACAGGGATCCCGGGGAGCTGTTTTTT. Its protein is CSYRDRDPGELFF.

The rearrangement uses TRBV6-5 and TRBJ1-1; 7 bases are shared with TRBD1. CDR1 is MNHEY and CDR2 is SVGAGI in the germline V gene. This CDR3 region has 14 residues. J lost 4 bases, V lost 6 bases, and 8 bases had no gene match. This CDR3 is CASSLIDRVTEAFF. The CDR3 DNA sequence: TGTGCCAGCAGCCTAATTGACAGGGTCACTGAAGCTTTCTTT.

Only one count was recorded for this clone. The chain couples TRBV15 to TRBJ2-1, with D perhaps matching TRBD1 (5 bases). This CDR3 is 15 amino acids long. Germline CDR1 reads LNHNV; CDR2 reads YYDKDF (reference sequence). Trimming pared 0 bases from V and 4 bases from J, leaving 10 bases between. The CDR3 sequence is CATSREGQPYNEQFF. The CDR3 nucleotides read TGTGCCACCAGCAGAGAGGGGCAGCCTTACAATGAGCAGTTCTTC.

On this clone: One junction end disagrees with the germline gene, perhaps due to a read error. V and J are TRBV6-5 and TRBJ1-1; D is uncertain. The germline V gene has CDR1 MNHEY and CDR2 SVGAGI. The CDR3 consists of 16 residues. DNA for the CDR3: TGTGCCAGCAGTTTACGATACGCGCCGGGAAACACTGAAGTTTTCTTT. Protein: CASSLRYAPGNTEVFF.

V gene TRBV5-1 combines with J gene TRBJ1-3, with 7 bases that match TRBD1. Looked up from germline, CDR1 is SGHRS and CDR2 is YFSETQ. This CDR3 region has 14 residues. The V and J ends lost 4 bases and 3 bases, in that order; junction bases with no gene match: 4. The CDR3 protein is CASSTGESGNTIYF. The CDR3, as DNA: TGCGCCAGCAGCACAGGGGAGAGTGGAAACACCATATATTTT.

Only a few counts were recorded for this clone. The chain has TRBV7-2 and TRBJ2-5; 9 bases line up with TRBD1. CDR1 SGHTA and CDR2 FQGNSA come from the germline V gene. The ends lost 1 base at V and 7 bases at J; junction bases unmatched: 4. CDR3 length equals 14 residues. The CDR3: CASSLVGQGGTQYF. The CDR3 region has the DNA TGTGCCAGCAGCTTAGTGGGACAGGGAGGGACCCAGTACTTC.

This chain connects TRBV7-8 to TRBJ1-2, with TRBD1 matching over 8 bases. This CDR3 spans 14 amino acids. V was pared by 1 base and J by 4 bases, with 2 bases of the junction left unmatched. Germline V gene sequence: CDR1 SGHVS, CDR2 FQNEAQ. Here the CDR3 reads CASSLGTGTYGYTF. The CDR3 DNA follows: TGTGCCAGCAGCTTAGGGACAGGGACCTATGGCTACACCTTC.

This chain connects TRBV9 to TRBJ2-7; 9 nucleotides line up with TRBD1. CDR3 size: 15 residues. J was trimmed by 3 bases and V by 0 bases; bases with no gene match: 4. Looked up from germline, CDR1 is SGDLS and CDR2 is YYNGEE. Here the CDR3 DNA reads TGTGCCAGCAGCGTAGGAGGACAGGGGCTCTACGAGCAGTACTTC. Translated, it gives CASSVGGQGLYEQYF. The whole variable domain, filled in from reference TRBV9 and TRBJ2-7, reads DSGVTQTPKHLITATGQRVTLRCSPRSGDLSVYWYQQSLDQGLQFLIQYYNGEERAKGNILERFSAQQFPDLHSELNLSSLELGDSALYFCASSVGGQGLYEQYFGPGTRLTVT.

This clone was observed a single time. The gene calls are TRBV11-2 and TRBJ1-4; D gene uncertain. Germline V gives CDR1 SGHAT, CDR2 FQNNGV. The CDR3 totals 14 residues. The V end was cut by 1 base, the J end by 8 bases, with 11 bases between. The CDR3 coding sequence is TGTGCCAGCAGCTTAGCTGCGTTCTCGGAAAAACTGTTTTTT. Protein sequence: CASSLAAFSEKLFF.

V is TRBV27 and J is TRBJ2-5; 12 nucleotides match TRBD2. CDR1 is MNHEY, CDR2 SMNVEV, per germline (reference sequence). The CDR3 spans 17 residues. Germline trimming cut 5 bases from V and 4 bases from J; bases unmatched to any gene: 11. CDR3 loop: CASSPRTSGVRSETQYF. The CDR3 nucleotides read TGTGCCAGCAGTCCACGGACTAGCGGGGTGCGGTCAGAGACCCAGTACTTC.

The chain combines TRBV6-1 with TRBJ2-3; 7 nucleotides match TRBD2. With 8 bases clipped from V and 1 base from J, the junction kept 3 bases outside the gene matches. Per the germline V gene, CDR1 is MNHNS and CDR2 is SASEGT. The CDR3 runs to 13 residues. The CDR3 coding sequence is TGTGCCAGCGTGGCGGGGGGCACAGATACGCAGTATTTT. This sequence encodes CASVAGGTDTQYF.

About this clone: A read error is likely, as this CDR3 ends without the conserved phenylalanine or tryptophan. This chain's CDR3 is CASRWTASSYEQYL. The CDR3 region has the DNA TGTGCCAGCAGGTGGACAGCAAGCTCCTACGAGCAGTACCTC. The chain links TRBV2 to TRBJ2-7; D perhaps matches TRBD1 (6 bases). The CDR3 runs 14 residues. The germline gives CDR1 SNHLY, CDR2 FYNNEI. Trimming shortened V by 6 bases and J by 0 bases, and 12 bases separated the two germline ends.

The gene calls are TRBV19 and TRBJ1-2; 8 positions agree with TRBD1. J was trimmed by 4 bases and V by 1 base; bases with no gene match: 5. This CDR3 is built from 15 residues. Germline lookup yields CDR1 LNHDA and CDR2 SQIVND (reference sequence). The CDR3 region is CASSIAAGGGYGYTF. DNA of the CDR3: TGTGCCAGTAGTATAGCCGCAGGGGGCGGCTATGGCTACACCTTC. Full variable domain (rest looked up from reference TRBV19 and TRBJ1-2): DGGITQSPKYLFRKEGQNVTLSCEQNLNHDAMYWYRQDPGQGLRLIYYSQIVNDFQKGDIAEGYSVSREKKESFPLTVTSAQKNPTAFYLCASSIAAGGGYGYTFGSGTRLTVV.

CDR3 in amino acids: CASSPDRRNIQYF. Here the CDR3 DNA reads TGCGCCAGCAGCCCGGACAGAAGAAACATTCAGTACTTC. This chain uses TRBV5-1 with TRBJ2-4; possibly TRBD1 for D (6 bases). V was cut by 4 bases and J by 6 bases, with 11 bases left in between. Per the germline V gene, CDR1 is SGHRS and CDR2 is YFSETQ. CDR3 length equals 13 residues.

This chain connects TRBV6-4 to TRBJ1-4; no clear D gene. This CDR3 is 12 amino acids long. Looked up from germline, CDR1 is MRHNA and CDR2 is SNTAGT. The ends were cut back, 6 bases at V and 8 bases at J, with 10 bases in the middle. The CDR3 region has the DNA TGTGCCAGCAGGCCCTTTCAGGAAAAACTGTTTTTT. As protein: CASRPFQEKLFF.

V usage is TRBV6-1 and J usage is TRBJ1-1, with D possibly TRBD1 on 5 matching bases. Deletions cut 5 bases from V and 0 bases from J, with 13 bases between. Germline V gene lookup returns CDR1 MNHNS and CDR2 SASEGT. The length of the CDR3 is 15 residues. The DNA of the CDR3 is TGTGCCAGCAGTAACCCGGGGGGTGTGAACACTGAAGCTTTCTTT. Translated, it gives CASSNPGGVNTEAFF.

The chain combines TRBV7-2 with TRBJ2-5; possible D gene TRBD2, 5 bases. Germline CDR1 and CDR2: SGHTA and FQGNSA. V was shortened by 2 bases and J by 5 bases, with 18 bases between the two germline ends. This CDR3 has 16 residues. CDR3 sequence (DNA): TGTGCCAGCAGCTTAACGGGTAGCGAGCCCTGGGAGACCCAGTACTTC. It is translated as CASSLTGSEPWETQYF.